These T cell receptor beta chains were read from a single sample in a study of cytomegalovirus exposure and HLA in healthy donors. Repertoires were generated with immunoSEQ multiplex PCR, while TCRdb's copy carries only in-frame clones and drops some. This sample carries 120,000 to 150,000 clones, 82% of them seen once, and the ten largest clones take roughly 3.2%. Sequenced input: PBMCs. The receptors shown here come from a man between 18 and 29 years old in good health and CMV-seropositive. Each CDR3 is given with its conserved first and last residue. A D gene is named only where the DNA matches it firmly.

D gene	J gene	CDR3 length	V gene	CDR3 DNA	CDR3 protein
TRBD2	TRBJ2-1	13	TRBV5-1	TGCGCCAGCAGCCCGGCCGGGGGGAATGAGCAGTTCTTC	CASSPAGGNEQFF
-	TRBJ2-7	15	TRBV28	TGTGCCAGCAGTTCCATCCCGCGGGGCTCCTACGAGCAGTACTTC	CASSSIPRGSYEQYF
TRBD2	TRBJ2-1	15	TRBV10-1	TGCGCCAGCAGTGTCGCCGGGACTAGCTTGAGTGAGCAGTTCTTC	CASSVAGTSLSEQFF
-	TRBJ2-7	13	TRBV11-2	TGTGCCAGCAGCTTTGCAGGGAGGTACGAGCAGTACTTC	CASSFAGRYEQYF
-	TRBJ1-2	13	TRBV29-1	TGCAGCGTTGGACAGGTGGGCCTTTATGGCTACACCTTC	CSVGQVGLYGYTF
-	TRBJ2-7	15	TRBV7-2	TGTGCCAGCAGCTCTGGGACACATACCGTTTACGAGCAGTACTTC	CASSSGTHTVYEQYF
-	TRBJ1-2	15	TRBV7-3	TGTGCCAGCAGCTTAACGGCCGACGGGAGCTATGGCTACACCTTC	CASSLTADGSYGYTF
-	TRBJ1-5	14	TRBV30	TGTGCCTGGAGTGTAGGGGGGGCAGGTCAGCCCCAGCATTTT	CAWSVGGAGQPQHF
-	TRBJ1-5	16	TRBV2	TGTGCCAGCAGTGACCAGCAACGGGGACTTAATCAGCCCCAGCATTTT	CASSDQQRGLNQPQHF
-	TRBJ1-1	15	TRBV6-6	TGTGCCAGCAGTTACGTGACAGCTCCTAACACTGAAGCTTTCTTT	CASSYVTAPNTEAFF
-	TRBJ1-2	13	TRBV6-1	TGTGCCAGCATTGGGCGGGCTAACTATGGCTACACCTTC	CASIGRANYGYTF
TRBD2	TRBJ2-3	14	TRBV28	TGTGCCATCACCTCTAGCGGAGGCACAGATACGCAGTATTTT	CAITSSGGTDTQYF
-	TRBJ2-3	16	TRBV4-1	TGCGCCAGCAGCCAAGGGGCGGGCCGGACGGCAGATACGCAGTATTTT	CASSQGAGRTADTQYF
TRBD1	TRBJ1-1	14	TRBV29-1	TGCAGCGCCCGTAGAGGACAGGCGAACACTGAAGCTTTCTTT	CSARRGQANTEAFF
-	TRBJ1-5	15	TRBV6-5	TGTGCCAGCAGTCAACAGGGATCCAGCAATCAGCCCCAGCATTTT	CASSQQGSSNQPQHF
TRBD1	TRBJ2-7	13	TRBV6-6	TGTGCCAGCAGAGAGGACAGGGACGCGGGGCAGTACTTC	CASREDRDAGQYF
-	TRBJ2-2	12	TRBV14	TGTGCCAGCAGCCCTGAGTTGGGGGAGCTGTTTTTT	CASSPELGELFF
-	TRBJ2-2	17	TRBV7-9	TGTGCCAGCAGCTTACCTAGTTACGGTCCCCCCACCGGGGAGCTGTTTTTT	CASSLPSYGPPTGELFF
TRBD1	TRBJ1-2	16	TRBV27	TGTGCCAGCAGTTCGGACAGGGGAAGTTCTAACTATGGCTACACCTTC	CASSSDRGSSNYGYTF
-	TRBJ2-7	16	TRBV21-1	TGTGCCAGCAGCAAAGCGCACAAGGGGACAAACTACGAGCAGTACTTC	CASSKAHKGTNYEQYF
-	TRBJ2-1	15	TRBV10-1	TGCGCCAGCAGTGAGTCGGTGACAGTTTACAATGAGCAGTTCTTC	CASSESVTVYNEQFF
-	TRBJ1-3	17	TRBV6-1	TGTGCCAGCAGTGAAAGAAGGAGACGGTCCTCTGGAAACACCATATATTTT	CASSERRRRSSGNTIYF
-	TRBJ2-5	16	TRBV9	TGTGCCAGCAGCGTAGGCTATACAGGGTTGGCGGAGACCCAGTACTTC	CASSVGYTGLAETQYF